This T cell receptor beta chain was recovered during a study of T cell responses to AZD1222 COVID-19 vaccine. Study overall: Some second doses came at about 4 weeks and others at about 12 weeks; these were pooled. Study-wide points: Regions left unmutated in variants are reportedly the target of nearly half of spike-specific TCRs. The study found vaccine-associated CD4 TCRs spanning spike, dominant at 160-218 and 743-854.

Here immunoSEQ multiplex PCR was the method, and the copy in TCRdb shows in-frame clones only, minus some. There are 90,000 to 110,000 clones in the sample; about 90% occur only once, and approximately 5% lies in the top ten. On this clone: Its target is not known.

The V and J ends lost 2 bases and 8 bases, in that order; junction bases with no gene match: 9. The germline V gene encodes CDR1 LGHNA and CDR2 YSLEER. The CDR3 extends over 15 amino acids. Specimen: peripheral blood, collected on day 0 of AZD1222 vaccination. This TCR came from an adult in good health. This rearrangement joins TRBV4-3 to TRBJ2-1; 7 nucleotides match TRBD1. CDR3 coding DNA: TGCGCCAGCAGCCAAAGGCCGGAGACAGGGCATGAGCAGTTCTTC. Its translation: CASSQRPETGHEQFF.